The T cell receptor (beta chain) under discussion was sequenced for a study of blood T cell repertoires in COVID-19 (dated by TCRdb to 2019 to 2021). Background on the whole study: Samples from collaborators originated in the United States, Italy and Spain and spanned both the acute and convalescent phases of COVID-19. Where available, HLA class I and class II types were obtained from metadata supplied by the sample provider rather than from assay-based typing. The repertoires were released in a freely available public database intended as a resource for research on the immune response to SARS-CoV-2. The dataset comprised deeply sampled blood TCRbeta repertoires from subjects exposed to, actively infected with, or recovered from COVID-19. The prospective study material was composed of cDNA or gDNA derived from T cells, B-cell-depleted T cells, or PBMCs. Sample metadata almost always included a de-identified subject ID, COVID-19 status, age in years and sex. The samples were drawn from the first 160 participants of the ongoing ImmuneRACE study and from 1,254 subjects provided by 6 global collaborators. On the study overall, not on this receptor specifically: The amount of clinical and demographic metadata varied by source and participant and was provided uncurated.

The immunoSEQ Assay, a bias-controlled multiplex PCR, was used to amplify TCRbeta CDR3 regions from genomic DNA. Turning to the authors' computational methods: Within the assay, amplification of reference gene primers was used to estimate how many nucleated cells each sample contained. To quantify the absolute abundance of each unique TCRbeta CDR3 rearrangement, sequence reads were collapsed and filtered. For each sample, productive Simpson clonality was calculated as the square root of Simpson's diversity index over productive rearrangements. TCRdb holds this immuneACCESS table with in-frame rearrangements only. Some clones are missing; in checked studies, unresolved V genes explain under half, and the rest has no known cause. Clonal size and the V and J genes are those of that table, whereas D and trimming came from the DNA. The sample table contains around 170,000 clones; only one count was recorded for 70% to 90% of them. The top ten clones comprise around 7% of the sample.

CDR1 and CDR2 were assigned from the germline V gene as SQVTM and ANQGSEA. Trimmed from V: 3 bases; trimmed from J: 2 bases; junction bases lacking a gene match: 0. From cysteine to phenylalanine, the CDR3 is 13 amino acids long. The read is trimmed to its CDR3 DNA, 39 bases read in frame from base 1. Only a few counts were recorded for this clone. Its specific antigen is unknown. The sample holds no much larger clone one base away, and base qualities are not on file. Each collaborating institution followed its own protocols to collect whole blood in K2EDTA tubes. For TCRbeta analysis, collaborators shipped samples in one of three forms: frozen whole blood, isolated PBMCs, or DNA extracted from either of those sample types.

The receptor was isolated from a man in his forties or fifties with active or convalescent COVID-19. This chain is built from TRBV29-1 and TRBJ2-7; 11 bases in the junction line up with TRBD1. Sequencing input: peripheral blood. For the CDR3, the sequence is CSVEGQGAYEQYF. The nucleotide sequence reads TGCAGCGTTGAGGGACAGGGGGCCTACGAGCAGTACTTC.